This T cell receptor (beta chain) comes out of a study of T-cell reconstitution after alpha-beta-depleted transplantation in children. Using unique molecular identifiers, the investigators prepared the TCRbeta library. TCRdb re-called the PCR reads with MiXCR, one entry per CDR3 protein. Among a few hundred thousand distinct CDR3 sequences listed, under 13% were seen once. The sequenced sample was PBMCs from the stem cell graft donor, obtained from the stem cell graft. This TCR derives from a human donor who donated a stem cell graft to a child with acute lymphoblastic leukemia.

CDR3 DNA: TGTGCCAGCAGCAAACTGGCGAGCTCTGGGGCCAACGTCCTGACTTTC. Residues: CASSKLASSGANVLTF. This chain joins TRBV7-9 and TRBJ2-6; D call uncertain. The germline V gene has CDR1 SEHNR and CDR2 FQNEAQ (reference sequence). This CDR3 has 16 residues. Trimming took 5 bases from V and 0 from J, leaving 11 bases between them.